Below, one TCR beta chain is given with its context. Germline V gene data show CDR1 as LNHNV and CDR2 as YYDKDF (reference sequence). The J segment lost 3 bases and the V segment lost 1 base, leaving 3 bases of the junction unmatched. The CDR3 covers 16 residues. The sample comes from a study of blood T cell repertoires in COVID-19. Sequenced by immunoSEQ multiplex PCR; TCRdb stores in-frame clones only, minus some. The table records some 43,000 clones, 87% of them present only once. The sequence was obtained from a human donor in a cohort sampled during active COVID-19. This chain uses TRBV15 with TRBJ2-1; TRBD2 aligns across 10 bases. The sequencing input was peripheral blood. The CDR3 here is CATSRVAGGVYNEQFF. CDR3 nucleotides: TGTGCCACCAGCAGAGTAGCGGGGGGCGTCTACAATGAGCAGTTCTTC.